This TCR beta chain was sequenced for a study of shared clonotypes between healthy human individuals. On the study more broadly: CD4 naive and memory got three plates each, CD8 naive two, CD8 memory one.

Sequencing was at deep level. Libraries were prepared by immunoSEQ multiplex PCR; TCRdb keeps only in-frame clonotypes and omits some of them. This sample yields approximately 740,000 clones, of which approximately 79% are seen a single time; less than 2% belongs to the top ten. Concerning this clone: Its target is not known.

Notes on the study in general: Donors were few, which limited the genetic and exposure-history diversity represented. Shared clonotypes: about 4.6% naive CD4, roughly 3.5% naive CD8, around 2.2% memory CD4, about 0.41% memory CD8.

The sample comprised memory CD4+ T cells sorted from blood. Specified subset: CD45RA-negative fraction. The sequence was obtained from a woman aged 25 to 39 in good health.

The CDR3 region has the DNA TGTGCCAGCAGCCAAGATAGGCGGCCACGAGGCACCGGGGAGCTGTTTTTT. Its protein is CASSQDRRPRGTGELFF. This chain joins TRBV14 and TRBJ2-2; D gene ambiguous. The CDR3 is 17 residues long. Germline lookup yields CDR1 SGHDN and CDR2 FVKESK. Trimming removed 0 bases from V and 4 bases from J, with 15 bases in between.